These 21 T cell receptor beta chains originate from one sample sequenced in a study of blood T cells in healthy people across ages. The authors ran a second PCR of about 7 to 11 cycles using a sample-barcoded 5' primer and a J-beta primer mix. TCRdb re-derived calls from the 5' RACE reads in MiXCR, one entry per CDR3 protein. The sample lists more than 1 million distinct CDR3 sequences; under 55% were seen once. The specimen sequenced was blood. The receptors were gathered from a woman in her sixties or seventies in good health.

This rearrangement joins TRBV20-1 to TRBJ2-7; D unclear. With 3 bases removed from V and 0 bases from J, the gap between germline ends came to 6 bases. The V gene's germline CDR1 is DFQATT and CDR2 SNEGSKA (reference sequence). The CDR3 contains 12 residues. CDR3 protein: CSASYSSYEQYF. CDR3 nucleotide sequence: TGCAGTGCTAGCTACAGCTCCTACGAGCAGTACTTC.

A note on this clonotype: It may be a read error: a sequence one base away is much more abundant. This chain joins TRBV9 and TRBJ2-4, with D possibly TRBD1 on 6 matching bases. Germline CDR1 SGDLS, CDR2 YYNGEE. CDR3 length: 14 amino acids. Trimming cost V 3 bases and J 9 bases, with 16 bases left between them. CDR3: CASSDGQRQSIQYF. The CDR3 nucleotides read TGTGCCAGCAGCGATGGACAGAGGCAGAGCATTCAGTACTTC.

The chain recombines TRBV7-8 with TRBJ2-7; D may be TRBD1 (5 bases). V was clipped by 3 bases and J by 3 bases, with 15 bases between them. Per germline, CDR1 SGHVS and CDR2 FQNEAQ. This CDR3 spans 15 amino acids. The CDR3: CASSFREVVDYEQYF. The CDR3 coding sequence is TGTGCCAGCAGCTTCAGGGAAGTTGTCGACTACGAGCAGTACTTC.

The chain has TRBV7-9 and TRBJ2-7; D possibly uses TRBD1 or TRBD2 (5 bases each). Trimming shortened V by 5 bases and J by 5 bases, and 13 bases separated the two germline ends. Per the germline V gene, CDR1 is SEHNR and CDR2 is FQNEAQ (reference sequence). This CDR3 comprises 13 residues. CDR3 in amino acids: CASSPPMGDEQYF. The CDR3 nucleotides are TGTGCCAGCAGCCCACCAATGGGGGACGAGCAGTACTTC.

The V call is TRBV29-1, the J call TRBJ2-1; D may be TRBD2 (5 bases). Germline assignment: CDR1 SQVTM and CDR2 ANQGSEA. The CDR3 spans 16 residues. The V gene lost 1 base and the J gene lost 2 bases, with 15 bases spanning the gap. The CDR3 here is CSVEGEQRIPYNEQFF. In nucleotides, the CDR3 is TGCAGCGTTGAAGGGGAACAGCGGATCCCCTACAATGAGCAGTTCTTC.

CDR3 nucleotide sequence: TGTGCCAGCAGCCAGACAGCTAGCGTCGCAGATACGCAGTATTTT. Its translation is CASSQTASVADTQYF. The rearrangement joins TRBV7-3 to TRBJ2-3; the D gene is possibly TRBD2 (6 bases). Trimming removed 5 bases at V and 4 bases at J, with 16 bases between. From germline, CDR1 is SGHTA and CDR2 FQGTGA. CDR3 length: 15 residues. The entire variable domain, with the rest obtained from reference TRBV7-3 and TRBJ2-3, is as follows: GAGVSQTPSNKVTEKGKYVELRCDPISGHTALYWYRQSLGQGPEFLIYFQGTGAADDSGLPNDRFFAVRPEGSVSTLKIQRTERGDSAVYLCASSQTASVADTQYFGPGTRLTVL.

V usage is TRBV10-2 and J usage is TRBJ1-2; D not resolved. V gave up 1 base and J gave up 4 bases, with 1 base separating them. Looked up from germline, CDR1 is WSHSY and CDR2 is SAAADI. This CDR3 is built from 11 residues. The CDR3 region has the DNA TGCGCCAGCAGTGAGTTCTATGGCTACACCTTC. Residues: CASSEFYGYTF.

CDR3 residues: CASSSWGTSGRSDEQYF. In nucleotides, the CDR3 is TGTGCCAGCAGCTCTTGGGGAACTAGCGGGAGAAGCGACGAGCAGTACTTC. The chain couples TRBV5-4 to TRBJ2-4; 11 bases line up with TRBD2. The DNA end favors TRBJ2-7, so the J call may be wrong. CDR1 and CDR2 (germline): SGHNT, YYREEE (reference sequence). The CDR3 runs 17 residues.

This CDR3 reads CASSFDSRETQYF. The CDR3 bases are TGTGCCAGCAGCTTTGACAGTCGGGAGACCCAGTACTTC. The V call is TRBV7-3, the J call TRBJ2-5; D might be TRBD1 (5 bases). Trimming shortened V by 3 bases and J by 5 bases, and 10 bases separated the two germline ends. The CDR3 extends over 13 amino acids. The germline CDR1 and CDR2 sequences are SGHTA and FQGTGA.

The J gene is TRBJ1-4, the V gene TRBV28, with no clear D. Germline V gene sequence: CDR1 MDHEN, CDR2 SYDVKM. The CDR3 consists of 14 residues. V was trimmed by 8 bases and J by 4 bases, leaving 14 bases between them. CDR3 sequence: CASGLLGSNEKLFF. CDR3 sequence (DNA): TGTGCCAGCGGACTTCTGGGTAGTAATGAAAAACTGTTTTTT.

Regarding this clonotype: An end of the junction does not agree with germline; a read error may underlie this. The chain carries TRBV11-1 and TRBJ2-1; TRBD2 matches at 7 bases. The CDR3 covers 13 residues. Per the germline V gene, CDR1 is SGHAT and CDR2 is FQDESV (reference sequence). DNA of the CDR3: TGTGCCAGCAGCGTAGCTAGGGAGGGCGAGCAGTTCTTC. This codes for CASSVAREGEQFF. The full variable domain, its missing parts supplied by reference TRBV11-1 and TRBJ2-1, is EAEVAQSPRYKITEKSQAVAFWCDPISGHATLYWYRQILGQGPELLVQFQDESVVDDSQLPKDRFSAERLKGVDSTLKIQPAELGDSAMYLCASSVAREGEQFFGPGTRLTVL.

This clonotype was seen a few times. This chain uses TRBV4-2 with TRBJ2-3; 7 bases match TRBD2. V shed 2 bases and J 0 bases; nucleotides not matched to a gene: 5. Germline CDR1 LGHNA, CDR2 YNFKEQ. The CDR3 has 16 amino acids. The CDR3: CASSQNRDYSTDTQYF. The CDR3, as DNA: TGTGCCAGCAGCCAAAACCGGGACTACAGCACAGATACGCAGTATTTT.

This clonotype was observed a handful of times. This sequence joins TRBV3-1 and TRBJ2-3, with no clear D. Trimming left V 0 bases short and J 5 bases short, with 6 bases between. Germline V lookup: CDR1 LGHDT, CDR2 YNNKEL (reference sequence). CDR3 length equals 13 residues. CDR3 sequence reads: CASSQDGGDTQYF. In nucleotides, the CDR3 is TGTGCCAGCAGCCAAGATGGTGGAGATACGCAGTATTTT.

The CDR3, as DNA: TGTGCCAGCAGCGAAGTCCCAGATACGCAGTATTTT. Translated, it gives CASSEVPDTQYF. This rearrangement joins TRBV7-9 to TRBJ2-3; D not certain. This CDR3 has 12 residues. Germline V gene sequence: CDR1 SEHNR, CDR2 FQNEAQ (reference sequence). Trimming left V 5 bases short and J 4 bases short, with 7 bases between.

This clonotype was observed a few times. The gene calls are TRBV24-1 and TRBJ2-5, with TRBD1 matching 10 bases. CDR1 and CDR2 from the germline V gene are KGHDR and SFDVKD. V lost 3 bases, J lost 5 bases, and 5 bases stayed unmatched. The CDR3 loop spans 15 amino acids. The CDR3 here is CATSDPGTGVETQYF. The CDR3 bases are TGTGCCACCAGTGATCCCGGGACAGGGGTCGAGACCCAGTACTTC.

V is TRBV29-1 and J is TRBJ1-2, with D unclear. The germline gives CDR1 SQVTM, CDR2 ANQGSEA. The ends were cut back, 4 bases at V and 3 bases at J, with 12 bases in the middle. This CDR3 is 13 amino acids long. The CDR3 here is CSVVPAQYYGYTF. The CDR3 DNA is TGCAGCGTTGTTCCTGCCCAATACTATGGCTACACCTTC. The complete variable domain, with remaining parts taken from reference TRBV29-1 and TRBJ1-2, reads SAVISQKPSRDICQRGTSLTIQCQVDSQVTMMFWYRQQPGQSLTLIATANQGSEATYESGFVIDKFPISRPNLTFSTLTVSNMSPEDSSIYLCSVVPAQYYGYTFGSGTRLTVV.

The rearrangement links TRBV27 to TRBJ2-1, with 8 bases lining up with TRBD1. The CDR3 contains 15 residues. Looked up from germline, CDR1 is MNHEY and CDR2 is SMNVEV (reference sequence). V lost 1 base and J lost 8; bases outside the gene matches: 7. CDR3 amino acids: CASSLLTGDRDEQFF. The CDR3, as DNA: TGTGCCAGCAGTTTATTGACAGGGGATAGAGATGAGCAGTTCTTC.

The rearrangement uses TRBV29-1 and TRBJ1-2, with D perhaps TRBD1 (6 bases). Trimming removed 3 bases at V and 4 bases at J, with 15 bases between. From germline, CDR1 is SQVTM and CDR2 ANQGSEA. The CDR3 extends over 14 amino acids. The CDR3 protein is CSVDGRGDGYGYTF. In nucleotides, the CDR3 is TGCAGCGTTGACGGCAGGGGTGACGGCTATGGCTACACCTTC. The entire variable domain, with the rest obtained from reference TRBV29-1 and TRBJ1-2, is as follows: SAVISQKPSRDICQRGTSLTIQCQVDSQVTMMFWYRQQPGQSLTLIATANQGSEATYESGFVIDKFPISRPNLTFSTLTVSNMSPEDSSIYLCSVDGRGDGYGYTFGSGTRLTVV.

The chain has TRBV27 and TRBJ2-5; 8 bases are shared with TRBD1. J gave up 2 bases and V 8 bases, and 19 bases lay outside the gene matches. Germline lookup yields CDR1 MNHEY and CDR2 SMNVEV (reference sequence). The CDR3 totals 18 residues. The CDR3 region is CASLGSGQGIIRQETQYF. CDR3 bases: TGTGCCAGCCTAGGGTCCGGACAGGGCATAATTCGACAAGAGACCCAGTACTTC.

The V call is TRBV6-6, the J call TRBJ1-5, with D maybe TRBD1 (5 bases). Trimming shortened V by 2 bases and J by 6 bases, and 14 bases separated the two germline ends. The germline gives CDR1 MNHNY, CDR2 SVGAGI (reference sequence). CDR3 length equals 15 residues. In DNA form, the CDR3 reads TGTGCCAGCAGTTACGAGGGCAGGGCGGGTCAGCCCCAGCATTTT. As protein: CASSYEGRAGQPQHF.

The sample holds a few counts of this clonotype. This could be a read error, since a much larger clone is one nucleotide away. CDR3 residues: CSGGVAYEQYF. CDR3 DNA: TGCAGCGGTGGAGTAGCCTACGAGCAGTACTTC. This chain joins TRBV29-1 and TRBJ2-7; no definite D call. The CDR3 has 11 residues. The V and J ends lost 7 bases and 2 bases respectively, with 9 bases between them. CDR1 SQVTM and CDR2 ANQGSEA come from the germline V gene.